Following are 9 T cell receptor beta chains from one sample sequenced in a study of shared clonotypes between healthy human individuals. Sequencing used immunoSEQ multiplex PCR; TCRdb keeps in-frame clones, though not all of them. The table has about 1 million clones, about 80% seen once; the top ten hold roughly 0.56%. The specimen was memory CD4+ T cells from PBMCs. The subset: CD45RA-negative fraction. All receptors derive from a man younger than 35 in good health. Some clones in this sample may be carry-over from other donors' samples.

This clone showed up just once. CDR3 sequence (DNA): TGCGCCAGCACGACTAGCGGGAGGGGTGACACCTACGAGCAGTACTTC. Translated: CASTTSGRGDTYEQYF. The rearrangement uses TRBV10-2 and TRBJ2-7, with TRBD2 matching over 14 bases. The germline gives CDR1 WSHSY, CDR2 SAAADI. V was pared by 7 bases and J by 2 bases, with 7 bases of the junction left unmatched. This CDR3 has 16 amino acids.

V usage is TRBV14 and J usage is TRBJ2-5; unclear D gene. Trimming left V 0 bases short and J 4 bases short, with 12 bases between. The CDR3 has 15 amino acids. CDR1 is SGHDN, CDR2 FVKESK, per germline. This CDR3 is CASSQDRYRRETQYF. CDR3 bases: TGTGCCAGCAGCCAAGATAGGTACCGAAGAGAGACCCAGTACTTC.

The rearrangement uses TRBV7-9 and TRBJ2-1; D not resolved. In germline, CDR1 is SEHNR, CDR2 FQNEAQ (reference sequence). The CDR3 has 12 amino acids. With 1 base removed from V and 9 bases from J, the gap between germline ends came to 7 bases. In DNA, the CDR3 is TGTGCCAGCAGCTTAGGCGCGTTTGAGCAGTTCTTC. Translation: CASSLGAFEQFF.

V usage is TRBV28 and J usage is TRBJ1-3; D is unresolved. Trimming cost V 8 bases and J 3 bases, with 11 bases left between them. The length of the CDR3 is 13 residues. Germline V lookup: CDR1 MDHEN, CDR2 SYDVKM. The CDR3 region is CASSPSGGNTIYF. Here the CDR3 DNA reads TGTGCCAGCTCCCCCAGCGGTGGAAACACCATATATTTT. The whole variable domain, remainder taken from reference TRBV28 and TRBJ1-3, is DVKVTQSSRYLVKRTGEKVFLECVQDMDHENMFWYRQDPGLGLRLIYFSYDVKMKEKGDIPEGYSVSREKKERFSLILESASTNQTSMYLCASSPSGGNTIYFGEGSWLTVV.

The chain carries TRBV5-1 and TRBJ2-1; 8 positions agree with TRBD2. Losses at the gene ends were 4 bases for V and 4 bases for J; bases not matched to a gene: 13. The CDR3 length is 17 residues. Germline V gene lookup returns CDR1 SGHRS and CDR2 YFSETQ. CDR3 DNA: TGCGCCAGCAGCCCCCAACTGGCGGGAGGCCTATACAATGAGCAGTTCTTC. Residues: CASSPQLAGGLYNEQFF.

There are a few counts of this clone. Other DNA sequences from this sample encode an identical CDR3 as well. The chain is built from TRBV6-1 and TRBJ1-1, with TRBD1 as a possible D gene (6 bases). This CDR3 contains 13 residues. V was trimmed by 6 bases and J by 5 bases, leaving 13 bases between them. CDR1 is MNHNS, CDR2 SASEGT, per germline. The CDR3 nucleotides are TGTGCCAGCAGCGAACAGGGAAGGACTGAAGCTTTCTTT. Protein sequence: CASSEQGRTEAFF.

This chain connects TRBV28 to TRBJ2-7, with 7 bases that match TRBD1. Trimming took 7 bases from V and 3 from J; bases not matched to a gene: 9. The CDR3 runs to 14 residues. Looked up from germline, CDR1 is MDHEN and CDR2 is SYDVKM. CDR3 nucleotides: TGTGCCAGCACCAGGGGGACAGCACTCTACGAGCAGTACTTC. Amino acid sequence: CASTRGTALYEQYF.

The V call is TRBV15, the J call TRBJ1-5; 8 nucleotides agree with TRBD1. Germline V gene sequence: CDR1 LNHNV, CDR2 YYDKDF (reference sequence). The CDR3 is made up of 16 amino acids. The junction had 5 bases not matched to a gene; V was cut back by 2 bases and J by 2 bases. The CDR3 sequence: CATSRPQDRGNQPQHF. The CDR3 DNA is TGTGCCACCAGCAGACCCCAGGACAGGGGCAATCAGCCCCAGCATTTT.

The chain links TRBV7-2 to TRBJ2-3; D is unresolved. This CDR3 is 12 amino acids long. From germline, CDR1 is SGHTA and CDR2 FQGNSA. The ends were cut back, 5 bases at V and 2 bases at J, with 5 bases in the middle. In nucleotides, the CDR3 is TGTGCCAGCAGCCGTATCACAGATACGCAGTATTTT. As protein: CASSRITDTQYF. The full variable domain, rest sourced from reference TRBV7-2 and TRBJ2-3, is GAGVSQSPSNKVTEKGKDVELRCDPISGHTALYWYRQSLGQGLEFLIYFQGNSAPDKSGLPSDRFSAERTGGSVSTLTIQRTQQEDSAVYLCASSRITDTQYFGPGTRLTVL.